Listed here is a single TCR beta chain. Its cognate antigen has yet to be identified. It has no much larger one-base neighbor in the sample; base qualities were not kept. The CDR3 regions of human TCRbeta chains were subjected to immunosequencing. The original pipeline was this. TCRs in the repertoires were matched against a reference library of SARS-CoV-2-specific TCRs that had been generated with the MIRA antigen-specificity platform. Breadth was defined as the fraction of unique TCRs that were SARS-CoV-2-associated. Depth was defined as the fraction of total T cells that were SARS-CoV-2-associated. Using the MIRA data, each spike-specific TCR was mapped to the spike region that the TCR reacts to and placed in a CD4 or CD8 class. Log10-transformed breadth and depth values were compared by one-way ANOVA with Sidak's multiple comparisons tests. TCRdb stores this immuneACCESS table with in-frame sequences only. Part of the clones is absent; in the studies checked, under half of the shortfall reflects unresolved V genes, and no reason is known for the rest. V and J calls and clone size are copied from that table; D and trimming were computed from the DNA. This sample has around 130,000 clones in its table, and 75% to 90% of those were observed once. The ten largest clonotypes hold 3.1% of the sample.

The meaning of the sample's time point label: baseline before first vaccination. Samples from vaccinated people were obtained from the UK trials COV001 and COV002, which included a single-blind randomized controlled phase 2/3 trial of AZD1222 (ChAdOx1 nCoV-19) in healthy adults. Trial participant PBMC samples were collected at day 0 and day 28 after the second dose for TCRbeta chain sequencing. The CDR3 runs 12 amino acids, cysteine and phenylalanine included. Only the CDR3 region is kept as DNA, spanning 36 bases read in frame from base 1. The V and J ends are trimmed by 5 bases and 4 bases, leaving 12 bases between them. Looking up the germline V gene (reference sequence) yields CDR1 GTSNPN and CDR2 SVGIG. The data were taken from a study of T cell responses to AZD1222 COVID-19 vaccine (dated by TCRdb to about 2021). With respect to the entire study: Because spike-specific TCR depth and breadth did not differ between the two schedules, AZD1222 recipients who got a second dose at roughly 4 weeks were pooled with those who got a second dose at roughly 12 weeks. Trial participants were enrolled by age into subgroups of 18-55, 56-69 and 70-plus years, and around 150, 29 and 61 TCR-sequenced participants, respectively, were included in these subgroups. TCR sequencing covered over 230 trial participants: 200 to 220 given two doses of AZD1222 and approximately 25 given two doses of MenACWY control vaccine. Overall study results and their limits: No day 14 peak-response samples were available, so repertoires were characterized only after the peak T cell response. Conclusions about previously exposed vaccinees are limited because only five to seven AZD1222 recipients were SARS-CoV-2 seropositive at baseline. The whole spike protein was spanned by vaccine-associated CD4 TCRs, and dominant responses were seen in regions 160-218 and 743-854. In the small 56-69-year group, the increase in depth fell short of significance, most likely because of low power. A significant rise in spike-specific TCR breadth and depth was observed after two AZD1222 doses relative to day 0 and relative to MenACWY recipients. Reportedly, close to half of the unique spike-specific TCRs recognized epitopes lying outside the regions that are mutated in the B.1.351 and B.1.1.7 variants. Participants were mostly white British and included more females than males, and it was suggested by the authors that clonal diversity may have been underestimated.

This sequence originates from an adult in good health. The rearrangement combines TRBV30 with TRBJ2-7, with TRBD2 tentatively as D gene (5 bases match). The source material was peripheral blood, sampled on day 0 of AZD1222 vaccination. The CDR3 region has the sequence CAWAPDLYEQYF. The nucleotides read TGTGCCTGGGCACCGGACTTGTACGAGCAGTACTTC.